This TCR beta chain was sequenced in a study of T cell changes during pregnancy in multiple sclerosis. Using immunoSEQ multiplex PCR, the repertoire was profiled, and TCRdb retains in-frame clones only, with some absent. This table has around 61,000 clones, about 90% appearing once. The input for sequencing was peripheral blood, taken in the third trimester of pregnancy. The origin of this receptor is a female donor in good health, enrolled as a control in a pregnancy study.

The CDR3 region is CASSRAGEPRNTIYF. The CDR3 DNA reads as TGTGCCAGCTCACGAGCTGGTGAACCTAGAAACACCATATATTTT. V gene TRBV18 combines with J gene TRBJ1-3; the D is unclear. This CDR3 comprises 15 residues. Looked up from germline, CDR1 is KGHSH and CDR2 is LQKENI. The V gene lost 4 bases and the J gene lost 5 bases, with 15 bases spanning the gap. Looking up the rest from reference TRBV18 and TRBJ1-3 gives the full variable domain: NAGVMQNPRHLVRRRGQEARLRCSPMKGHSHVYWYRQLPEEGLKFMVYLQKENIIDESGMPKERFSAEFPKEGPSILRIQQVVRGDSAAYFCASSRAGEPRNTIYFGEGSWLTVV.